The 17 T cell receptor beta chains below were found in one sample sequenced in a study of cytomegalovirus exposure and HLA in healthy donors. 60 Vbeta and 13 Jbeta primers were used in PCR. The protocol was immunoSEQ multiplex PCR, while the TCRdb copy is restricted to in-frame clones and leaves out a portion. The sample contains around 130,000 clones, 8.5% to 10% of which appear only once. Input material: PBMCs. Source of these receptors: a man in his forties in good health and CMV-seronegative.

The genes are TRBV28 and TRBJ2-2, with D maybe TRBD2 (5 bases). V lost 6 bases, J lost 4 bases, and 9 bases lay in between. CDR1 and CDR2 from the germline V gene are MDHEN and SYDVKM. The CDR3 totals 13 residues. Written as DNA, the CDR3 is TGTGCCAGCAGGCCCGGGGTCACCGGGGAGCTGTTTTTT. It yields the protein CASRPGVTGELFF.

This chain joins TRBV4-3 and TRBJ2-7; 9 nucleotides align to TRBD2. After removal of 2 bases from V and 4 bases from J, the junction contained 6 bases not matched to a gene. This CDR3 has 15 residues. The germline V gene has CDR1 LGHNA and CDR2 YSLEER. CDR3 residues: CASSQIAGVLYEQYF. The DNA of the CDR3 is TGCGCCAGCAGCCAAATAGCGGGGGTCCTGTACGAGCAGTACTTC.

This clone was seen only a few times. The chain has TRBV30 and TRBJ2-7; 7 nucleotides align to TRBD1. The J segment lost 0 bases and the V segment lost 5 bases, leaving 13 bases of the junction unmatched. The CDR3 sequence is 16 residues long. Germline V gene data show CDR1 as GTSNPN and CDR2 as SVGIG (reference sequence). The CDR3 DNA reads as TGTGCCTGGGGGACAAACCGGGACAGACTCTCCTACGAGCAGTACTTC. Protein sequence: CAWGTNRDRLSYEQYF.

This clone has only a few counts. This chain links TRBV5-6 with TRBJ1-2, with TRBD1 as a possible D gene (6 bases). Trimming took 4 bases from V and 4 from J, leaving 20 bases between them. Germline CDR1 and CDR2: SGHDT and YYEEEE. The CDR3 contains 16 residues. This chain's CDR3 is CASSPEQGPTIYGYTF. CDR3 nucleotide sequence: TGTGCCAGCAGCCCCGAACAGGGTCCAACCATCTATGGCTACACCTTC.

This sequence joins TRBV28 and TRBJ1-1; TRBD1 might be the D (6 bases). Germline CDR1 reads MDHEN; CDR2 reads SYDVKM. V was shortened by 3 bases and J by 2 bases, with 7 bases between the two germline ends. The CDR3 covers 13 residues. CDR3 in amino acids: CASSLGANTEAFF. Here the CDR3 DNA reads TGTGCCAGCAGTTTGGGGGCCAACACTGAAGCTTTCTTT. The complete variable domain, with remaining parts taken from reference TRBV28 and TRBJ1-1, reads DVKVTQSSRYLVKRTGEKVFLECVQDMDHENMFWYRQDPGLGLRLIYFSYDVKMKEKGDIPEGYSVSREKKERFSLILESASTNQTSMYLCASSLGANTEAFFGQGTRLTVV.

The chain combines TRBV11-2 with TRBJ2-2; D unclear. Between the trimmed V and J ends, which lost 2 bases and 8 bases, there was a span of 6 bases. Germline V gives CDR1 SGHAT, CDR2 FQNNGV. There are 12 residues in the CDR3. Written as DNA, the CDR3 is TGTGCCAGCAGCTTATCGTCTGGGGAGCTGTTTTTT. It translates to CASSLSSGELFF.

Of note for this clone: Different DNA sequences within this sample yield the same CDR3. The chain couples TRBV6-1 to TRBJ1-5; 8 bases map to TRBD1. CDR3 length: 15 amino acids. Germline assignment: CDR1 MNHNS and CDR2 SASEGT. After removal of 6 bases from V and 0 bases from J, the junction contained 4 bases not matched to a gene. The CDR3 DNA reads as TGTGCCAGCAGACTGGACAGGGATAGCAATCAGCCCCAGCATTTT. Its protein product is CASRLDRDSNQPQHF.

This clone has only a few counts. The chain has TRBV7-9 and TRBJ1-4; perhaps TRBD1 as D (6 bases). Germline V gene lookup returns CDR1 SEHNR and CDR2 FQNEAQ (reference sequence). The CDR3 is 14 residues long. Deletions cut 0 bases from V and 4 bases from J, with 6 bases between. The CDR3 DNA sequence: TGTGCCAGCAGCTTAGCAGGGGGTAATGAAAAACTGTTTTTT. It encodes CASSLAGGNEKLFF.

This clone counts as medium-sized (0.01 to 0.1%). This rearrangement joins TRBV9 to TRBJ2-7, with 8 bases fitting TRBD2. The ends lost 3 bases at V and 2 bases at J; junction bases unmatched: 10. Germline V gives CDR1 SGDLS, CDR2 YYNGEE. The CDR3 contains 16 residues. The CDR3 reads CASSDGIGGAPYEQYF. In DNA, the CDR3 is TGTGCCAGCAGCGATGGTATCGGGGGGGCCCCCTACGAGCAGTACTTC.

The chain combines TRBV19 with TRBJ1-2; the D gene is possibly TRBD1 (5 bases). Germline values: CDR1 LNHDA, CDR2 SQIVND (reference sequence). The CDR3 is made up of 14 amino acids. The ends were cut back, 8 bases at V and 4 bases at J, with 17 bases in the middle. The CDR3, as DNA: TGTGCCAGTTCAAATCGGGGGTTTAGCTATGGCTACACCTTC. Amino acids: CASSNRGFSYGYTF. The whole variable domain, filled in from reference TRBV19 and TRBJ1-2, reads DGGITQSPKYLFRKEGQNVTLSCEQNLNHDAMYWYRQDPGQGLRLIYYSQIVNDFQKGDIAEGYSVSREKKESFPLTVTSAQKNPTAFYLCASSNRGFSYGYTFGSGTRLTVV.

In DNA form, the CDR3 reads TGTGCCAGCAGCTTTTTGGGACAGGGGAATGAAAAACTGTTTTTT. This encodes CASSFLGQGNEKLFF. This rearrangement joins TRBV11-2 to TRBJ1-4, with 10 nucleotides matching TRBD1. Germline loops: CDR1 SGHAT, CDR2 FQNNGV. The CDR3 is 15 residues long. After removal of 3 bases from V and 5 bases from J, the junction contained 3 bases not matched to a gene. Combining the CDR3 with reference TRBV11-2 and TRBJ1-4 gives the whole variable domain EAGVAQSPRYKIIEKRQSVAFWCNPISGHATLYWYQQILGQGPKLLIQFQNNGVVDDSQLPKDRFSAERLKGVDSTLKIQPAKLEDSAVYLCASSFLGQGNEKLFFGSGTQLSVL.

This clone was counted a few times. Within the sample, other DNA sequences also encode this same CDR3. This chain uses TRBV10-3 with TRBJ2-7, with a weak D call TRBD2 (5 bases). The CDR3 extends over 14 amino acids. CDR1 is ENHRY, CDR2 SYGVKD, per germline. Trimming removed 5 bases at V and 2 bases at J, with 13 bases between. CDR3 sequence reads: CAISPSGLPYEQYF. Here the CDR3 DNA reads TGTGCCATCAGTCCCAGCGGACTTCCCTACGAGCAGTACTTC.

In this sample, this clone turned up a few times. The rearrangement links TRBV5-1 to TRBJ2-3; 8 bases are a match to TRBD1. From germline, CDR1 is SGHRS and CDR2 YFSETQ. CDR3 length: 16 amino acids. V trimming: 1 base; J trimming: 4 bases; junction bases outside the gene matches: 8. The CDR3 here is CASSLQGATQADTQYF. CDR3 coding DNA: TGCGCCAGCAGCTTGCAGGGGGCGACACAAGCAGATACGCAGTATTTT.

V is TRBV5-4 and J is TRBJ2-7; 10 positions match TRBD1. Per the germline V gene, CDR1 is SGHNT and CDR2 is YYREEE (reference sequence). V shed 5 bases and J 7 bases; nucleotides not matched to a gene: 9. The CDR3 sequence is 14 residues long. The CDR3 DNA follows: TGTGCCAGCAGATCCGGGACAGGGGTAATGGAGCAGTACTTC. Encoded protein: CASRSGTGVMEQYF. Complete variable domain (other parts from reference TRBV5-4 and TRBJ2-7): ETGVTQSPTHLIKTRGQQVTLRCSSQSGHNTVSWYQQALGQGPQFIFQYYREEENGRGNFPPRFSGLQFPNYSSELNVNALELDDSALYLCASRSGTGVMEQYFGPGTRLTVT.

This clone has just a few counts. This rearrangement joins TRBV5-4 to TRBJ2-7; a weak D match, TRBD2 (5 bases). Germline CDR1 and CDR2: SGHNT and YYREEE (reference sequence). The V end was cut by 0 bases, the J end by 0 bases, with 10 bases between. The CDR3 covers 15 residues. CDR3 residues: CASSLASSSSYEQYF. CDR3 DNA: TGTGCCAGCAGCTTGGCTAGCTCTTCCTCCTACGAGCAGTACTTC.

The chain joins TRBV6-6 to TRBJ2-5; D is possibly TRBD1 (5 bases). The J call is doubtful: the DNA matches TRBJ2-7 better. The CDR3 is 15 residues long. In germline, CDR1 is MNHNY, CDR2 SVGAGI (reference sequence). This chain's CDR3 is CASRPGRVISYEQYF. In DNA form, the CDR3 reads TGTGCCAGCCGGCCAGGCAGGGTCATATCTTACGAGCAGTACTTC.

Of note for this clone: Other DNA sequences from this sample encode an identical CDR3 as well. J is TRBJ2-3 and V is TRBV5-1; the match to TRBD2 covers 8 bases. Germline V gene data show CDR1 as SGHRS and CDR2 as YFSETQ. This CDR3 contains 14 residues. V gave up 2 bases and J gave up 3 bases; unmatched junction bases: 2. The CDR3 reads CASSFSGGTDTQYF. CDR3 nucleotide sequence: TGCGCCAGCAGCTTCAGCGGGGGAACAGATACGCAGTATTTT.